This T cell receptor beta chain was observed in a study of Graves' ophthalmopathy and Graves' hyperthyroidism. Study overall: Upon initial diagnosis and before any treatment, peripheral blood was collected.

PBMCs were density-gradient isolated from roughly 9.5 ml fresh blood. From RNA, the CDR3 regions of TCR beta chains were amplified and sequenced. Amplification began with first-round RT-PCR using HTBI primers, then second-round multiplex PCR was performed. MiXCR was run by TCRdb on the multiplex PCR reads, yielding one entry per CDR3 protein. The data show 52,000 or so distinct CDR3 sequences, roughly half seen once. Trimming removed 0 bases from V and 6 bases from J; junction bases left unmatched: 7. This CDR3 spans 14 amino acids. The germline CDR1 and CDR2 sequences are SQVTM and ANQGSEA. The chain recombines TRBV29-1 with TRBJ2-7, with 8 bases fitting TRBD1. The clonotype originates from an adult woman with Graves' ophthalmopathy. Sequencing used peripheral blood. DNA for the CDR3: TGCAGCGTTGAAGACCGCCTGGACAGGGTCGAGCAGTACTTC. Its translation: CSVEDRLDRVEQYF.